Following are 17 T cell receptor beta chains from one sample sequenced in a study of shared clonotypes between healthy human individuals. CD45RO negativity and positive selection for CCR7 defined naive CD8 cells, a population that excluded terminally differentiated effector memory CD45RA+ cells. Libraries were prepared by immunoSEQ multiplex PCR; TCRdb keeps only in-frame clonotypes and omits some of them. The data contain millions of clones, approximately 94% of them singletons. Sequenced input: naive CD8+ T cells from PBMCs. The receptors originated from a man in his late teens or twenties in good health. Some clones in this sample may be carry-over from other donors' samples.

The chain uses TRBV5-1 and TRBJ1-6, with D perhaps TRBD1 (5 bases). This CDR3 is 16 amino acids long. In germline, CDR1 is SGHRS, CDR2 YFSETQ. The ends were cut back, 0 bases at V and 1 base at J, with 8 bases in the middle. The CDR3 loop is CASSLASGSYNSPLHF. Here the CDR3 DNA reads TGCGCCAGCAGCTTGGCCTCAGGGTCCTATAATTCACCCCTCCACTTT.

The gene calls are TRBV5-1 and TRBJ1-2, with D possibly TRBD1 on 6 matching bases. Trimming took 4 bases from V and 6 from J, leaving 13 bases between them. This CDR3 region has 13 residues. Germline V CDR1 and CDR2: SGHRS, YFSETQ. The CDR3 loop is CASSQGTLNGYTF. CDR3 nucleotides: TGCGCCAGCAGCCAAGGGACATTAAATGGCTACACCTTC.

The chain uses TRBV7-8 and TRBJ1-3; D not resolved. The germline V and J ends were trimmed by 4 bases and 0 bases, with 10 bases remaining between them. The length of the CDR3 is 15 residues. Germline lookup yields CDR1 SGHVS and CDR2 FQNEAQ. The CDR3 spells CASSSSGDSGNTIYF. CDR3 bases: TGTGCCAGCAGCTCGTCCGGGGACTCTGGAAACACCATATATTTT.

This clone was counted a single time. The chain is built from TRBV30 and TRBJ1-2; 9 bases align to TRBD1. The V gene end was trimmed by 1 base and the J gene end by 4 bases; junction bases not matched to a gene: 7. Germline-derived CDR1 and CDR2 are GTSNPN and SVGIG (reference sequence). The CDR3 totals 15 residues. The CDR3 is CAWSDSGTGIYGYTF. The CDR3 DNA sequence: TGTGCCTGGAGTGACTCCGGGACAGGGATCTATGGCTACACCTTC. Filled out from reference TRBV30 and TRBJ1-2, the complete variable domain reads SQTIHQWPATLVQPVGSPLSLECTVEGTSNPNLYWYRQAAGRGLQLLFYSVGIGQISSEVPQNLSASRPQDRQFILSSKKLLLSDSGFYLCAWSDSGTGIYGYTFGSGTRLTVV.

V and J are TRBV12-5 and TRBJ2-2; no firm D call. Germline CDR1 reads LGHNT; CDR2 reads FRNRAP. Trimming removed 4 bases from V and 2 bases from J, with 2 bases in between. This CDR3 is built from 12 residues. The CDR3 region is CASGYNTGELFF. DNA for the CDR3: TGTGCTAGTGGTTACAACACCGGGGAGCTGTTTTTT.

V and J are TRBV7-6 and TRBJ1-2, with D perhaps matching TRBD1 (6 bases). CDR3 length: 14 amino acids. Trimming removed 4 bases from V and 6 bases from J, with 15 bases in between. Germline V gene sequence: CDR1 SGHVS, CDR2 FNYEAQ. This CDR3 is CASSSYAGGDGYTF. CDR3 DNA sequence: TGTGCCAGCAGCTCGTATGCGGGGGGCGATGGCTACACCTTC.

This chain connects TRBV19 to TRBJ2-3, with 9 positions matching TRBD2. CDR3 length: 19 amino acids. Germline V gene data show CDR1 as LNHDA and CDR2 as SQIVND (reference sequence). With V trimmed by 4 bases and J by 6 bases, 20 bases remained unmatched. CDR3 residues: CASSTSRGTREGQRDTQYF. For the CDR3, the DNA is TGTGCCAGTAGTACCTCCCGGGGAACGCGGGAGGGCCAGAGGGATACGCAGTATTTT.

This clone was counted a few times. The junction departs from the called germline gene at one end, perhaps through a read error. The genes are TRBV7-9 and TRBJ1-2, with TRBD1 as a possible D gene (5 bases). CDR1 is SEHNR and CDR2 is FQNEAQ in the germline V gene (reference sequence). The CDR3 loop spans 11 amino acids. CDR3 residues: CASSAGPVGSF. The CDR3 region has the DNA TGTGCCAGCAGTGCAGGGCCCGTGGGAAGCTTC.

The rearrangement uses TRBV5-6 and TRBJ2-2, with 8 bases identical to TRBD1. The CDR3 runs to 14 residues. Germline V gene lookup returns CDR1 SGHDT and CDR2 YYEEEE. V lost 4 bases, J lost 7 bases, and 6 bases stayed unmatched. In DNA, the CDR3 is TGTGCCAGCAGCGAGGGACAGGCCTACGGGGAGCTGTTTTTT. It is translated as CASSEGQAYGELFF.

Regarding this clone: This sample also contains other DNA sequences that code for the same CDR3. In nucleotides, the CDR3 is TGTGCCAGCAGCTTAGCGGGGGGGGACTACGAGCAGTACTTC. This translates into CASSLAGGDYEQYF. The rearrangement joins TRBV7-6 to TRBJ2-7; 7 bases fit TRBD2. CDR1 is SGHVS, CDR2 FNYEAQ, per germline. V lost 0 bases to trimming and J lost 3 bases; unmatched junction nucleotides: 2. The CDR3 is made up of 14 amino acids.

CDR3 coding DNA: TGTGCTAGTGTTACCGGGACAGGCTATGGCTACACCTTC. Its protein product is CASVTGTGYGYTF. The genes are TRBV12-5 and TRBJ1-2; TRBD1 agrees at 8 bases. CDR1 and CDR2 (germline): LGHNT, FRNRAP. The CDR3 is 13 residues long. V lost 7 bases, J lost 4 bases, and 5 bases stayed unmatched. Drawing the rest from reference TRBV12-5 and TRBJ1-2, the complete variable domain is DARVTQTPRHKVTEMGQEVTMRCQPILGHNTVFWYRQTMMQGLELLAYFRNRAPLDDSGMPKDRFSAEMPDATLATLKIQPSEPRDSAVYFCASVTGTGYGYTFGSGTRLTVV.

The chain recombines TRBV5-8 with TRBJ1-5; a weak D match, TRBD1 (6 bases). The CDR3 covers 15 residues. The V gene's germline CDR1 is SGHTS and CDR2 YDEGEE. The germline V and J ends were trimmed by 0 bases and 3 bases, with 10 bases remaining between them. CDR3 sequence: CASSLGQVSNQPQHF. The CDR3 coding sequence is TGTGCCAGCAGCTTGGGACAGGTCTCCAATCAGCCCCAGCATTTT.

CDR3 sequence (DNA): TGTGCCAGCAGTCCCTACACTTCACGGACAGACGATCGCTACGAGCAGTACTTC. It codes for CASSPYTSRTDDRYEQYF. The chain employs TRBV27 and TRBJ2-7; tentative D call: TRBD1 (6 bases). Trimming pared 5 bases from V and 3 bases from J, leaving 26 bases between. The CDR3 is made up of 18 amino acids. Germline CDR1 is MNHEY and CDR2 is SMNVEV (reference sequence).

The chain carries TRBV28 and TRBJ2-3, with D perhaps matching TRBD2 (5 bases). The CDR3 is 14 residues long. The V end was cut by 9 bases, the J end by 3 bases, with 16 bases between. CDR1 MDHEN and CDR2 SYDVKM come from the germline V gene. CDR3 protein: CARRAGRDTDTQYF. The CDR3, as DNA: TGTGCCAGACGAGCTGGTCGGGATACAGATACGCAGTATTTT.

The V gene is TRBV5-4, the J gene TRBJ2-7; D is perhaps TRBD2 (6 bases). Germline V gives CDR1 SGHNT, CDR2 YYREEE (reference sequence). V was shortened by 2 bases and J by 6 bases, with 9 bases between the two germline ends. The CDR3 extends over 12 amino acids. CDR3 DNA sequence: TGTGCCAGCAGCTTATTGGGACTCGAGCAGTACTTC. It specifies CASSLLGLEQYF.

J is TRBJ2-7 and V is TRBV28, with D tentatively TRBD2 (6 bases). The germline CDR1 and CDR2 sequences are MDHEN and SYDVKM. CDR3 length: 16 residues. V shed 3 bases and J shed 5 bases, with 20 bases lying between them. The CDR3, as DNA: TGTGCCAGCAGTTTCCCGTTGGCAGGGAGGTCCGACGAGCAGTACTTC. This codes for CASSFPLAGRSDEQYF.

V gene TRBV7-9 combines with J gene TRBJ1-1; a weak D match, TRBD1 (6 bases). Trimming stripped 8 bases from V and 4 bases from J, with 14 bases between. Germline V gene sequence: CDR1 SEHNR, CDR2 FQNEAQ (reference sequence). The CDR3 totals 13 residues. The chain's CDR3 is CASRGGVGTEAFF. The CDR3 DNA follows: TGTGCCAGCCGGGGGGGCGTCGGCACTGAAGCTTTCTTT.